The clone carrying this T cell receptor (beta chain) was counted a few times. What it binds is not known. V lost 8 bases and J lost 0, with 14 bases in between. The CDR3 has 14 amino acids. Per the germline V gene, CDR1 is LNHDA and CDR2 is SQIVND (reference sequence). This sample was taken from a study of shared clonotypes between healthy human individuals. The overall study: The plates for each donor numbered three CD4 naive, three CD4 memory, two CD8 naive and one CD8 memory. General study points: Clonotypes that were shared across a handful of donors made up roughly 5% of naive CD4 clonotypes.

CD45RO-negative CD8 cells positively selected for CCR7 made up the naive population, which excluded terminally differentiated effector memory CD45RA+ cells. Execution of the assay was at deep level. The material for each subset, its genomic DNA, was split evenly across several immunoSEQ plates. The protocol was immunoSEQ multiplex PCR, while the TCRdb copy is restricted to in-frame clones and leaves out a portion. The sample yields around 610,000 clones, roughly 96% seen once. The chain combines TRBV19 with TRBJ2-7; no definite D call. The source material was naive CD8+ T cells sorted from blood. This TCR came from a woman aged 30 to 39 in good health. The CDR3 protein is CASADLQSSYEQYF. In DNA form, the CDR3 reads TGTGCCAGTGCCGACCTTCAATCCTCCTACGAGCAGTACTTC.